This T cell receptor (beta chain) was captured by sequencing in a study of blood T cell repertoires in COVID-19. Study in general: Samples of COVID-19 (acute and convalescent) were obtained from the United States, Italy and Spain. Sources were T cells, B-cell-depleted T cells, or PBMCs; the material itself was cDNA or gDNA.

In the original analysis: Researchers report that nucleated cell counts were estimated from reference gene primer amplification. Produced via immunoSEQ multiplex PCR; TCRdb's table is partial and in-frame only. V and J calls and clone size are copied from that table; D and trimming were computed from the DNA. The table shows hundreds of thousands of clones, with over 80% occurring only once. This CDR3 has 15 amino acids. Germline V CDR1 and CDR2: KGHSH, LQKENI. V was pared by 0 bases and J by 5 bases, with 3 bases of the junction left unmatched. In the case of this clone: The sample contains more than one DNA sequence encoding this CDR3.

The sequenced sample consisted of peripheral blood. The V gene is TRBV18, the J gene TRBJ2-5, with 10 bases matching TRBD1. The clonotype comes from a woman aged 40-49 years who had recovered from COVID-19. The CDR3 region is CASSPPGQGRETQYF. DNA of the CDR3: TGTGCCAGCTCACCACCGGGACAGGGGCGGGAGACCCAGTACTTC.